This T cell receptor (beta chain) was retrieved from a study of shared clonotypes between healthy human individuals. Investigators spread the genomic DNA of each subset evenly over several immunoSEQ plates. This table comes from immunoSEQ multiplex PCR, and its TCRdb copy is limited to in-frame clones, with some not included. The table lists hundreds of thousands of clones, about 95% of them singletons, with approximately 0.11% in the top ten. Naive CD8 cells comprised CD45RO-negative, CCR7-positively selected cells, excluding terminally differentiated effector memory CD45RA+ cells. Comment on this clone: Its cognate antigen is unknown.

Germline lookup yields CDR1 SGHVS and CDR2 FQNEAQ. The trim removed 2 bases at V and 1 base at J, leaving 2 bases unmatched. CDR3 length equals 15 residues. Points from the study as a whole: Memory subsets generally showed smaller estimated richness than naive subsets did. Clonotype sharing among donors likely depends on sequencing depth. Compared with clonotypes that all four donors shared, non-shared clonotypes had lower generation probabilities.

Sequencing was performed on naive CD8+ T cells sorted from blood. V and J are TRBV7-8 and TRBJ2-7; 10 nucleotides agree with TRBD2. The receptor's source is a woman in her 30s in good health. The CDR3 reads CASSLLAGESYEQYF. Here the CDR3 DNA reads TGTGCCAGCAGCTTACTAGCGGGGGAGTCCTACGAGCAGTACTTC.